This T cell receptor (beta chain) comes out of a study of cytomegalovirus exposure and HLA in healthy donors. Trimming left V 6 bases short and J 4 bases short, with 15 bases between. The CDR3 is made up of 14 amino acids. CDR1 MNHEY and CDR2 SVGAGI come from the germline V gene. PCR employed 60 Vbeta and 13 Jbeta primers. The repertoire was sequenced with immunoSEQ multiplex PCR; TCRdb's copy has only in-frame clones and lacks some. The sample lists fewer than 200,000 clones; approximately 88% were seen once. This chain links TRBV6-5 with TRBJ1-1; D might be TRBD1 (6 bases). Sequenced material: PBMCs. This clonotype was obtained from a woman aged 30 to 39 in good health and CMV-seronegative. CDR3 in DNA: TGTGCCAGCAGGATGGGGGGCGGGGGCACTGAAGCTTTCTTT. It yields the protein CASRMGGGGTEAFF.